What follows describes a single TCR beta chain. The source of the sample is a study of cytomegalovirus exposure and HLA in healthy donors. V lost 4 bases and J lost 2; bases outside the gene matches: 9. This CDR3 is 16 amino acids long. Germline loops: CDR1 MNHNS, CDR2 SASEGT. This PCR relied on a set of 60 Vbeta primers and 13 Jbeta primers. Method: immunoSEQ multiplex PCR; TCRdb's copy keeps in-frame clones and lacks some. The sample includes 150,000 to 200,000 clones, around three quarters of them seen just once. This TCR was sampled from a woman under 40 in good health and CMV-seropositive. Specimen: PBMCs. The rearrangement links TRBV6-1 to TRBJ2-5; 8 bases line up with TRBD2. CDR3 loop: CASSGGGTSGQETQYF. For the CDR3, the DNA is TGTGCCAGCAGTGGGGGGGGCACTAGCGGACAAGAGACCCAGTACTTC.